The next 27 T cell receptor beta chains were all read from a single sample in a study. TCRdb reprocessed the RT-PCR reads with MiXCR, giving one entry per CDR3 protein. The data contain more than 550,000 distinct CDR3 sequences, 14% of them singletons. Sequencing input: memory CD4+ T cells from blood. These receptors originate from a female donor in good health, serving as a healthy control.

The table lists this clonotype with a few counts. The genes are TRBV20-1 and TRBJ2-6, with D perhaps TRBD1 (5 bases). Germline V gives CDR1 DFQATT, CDR2 SNEGSKA (reference sequence). V lost 6 bases, J lost 0 bases, and 6 bases lay in between. This CDR3 contains 13 residues. The CDR3 bases are TGCAGTGCAGGGGCCTCTGGGGCCAACGTCCTGACTTTC. Its protein is CSAGASGANVLTF.

The chain couples TRBV4-3 to TRBJ2-1; weak D call: TRBD1 (5 bases). The CDR3 consists of 17 residues. V lost 0 bases and J 5 bases, leaving 17 bases between the germline ends. In germline, CDR1 is LGHNA, CDR2 YSLEER. CDR3 in amino acids: CASSQDTPGIGDNEQFF. In DNA form, the CDR3 reads TGCGCCAGCAGCCAAGATACCCCAGGGATCGGTGACAATGAGCAGTTCTTC.

This clonotype was observed many times. The V gene is TRBV20-1, the J gene TRBJ1-5; TRBD1 matches 8 bases. With 0 bases clipped from V and 0 bases from J, the junction kept 7 bases outside the gene matches. The length of the CDR3 is 17 residues. CDR1 and CDR2 from the germline V gene are DFQATT and SNEGSKA (reference sequence). In nucleotides, the CDR3 is TGCAGTGCTAGAGAGTTCGGACAGGGTTATAGCAATCAGCCCCAGCATTTT. It codes for CSAREFGQGYSNQPQHF.

This sequence joins TRBV7-8 and TRBJ1-6, with D tentatively TRBD1 (6 bases). CDR1 and CDR2 from the germline V gene are SGHVS and FQNEAQ. The CDR3 is 16 residues long. The V and J ends lost 5 bases and 5 bases respectively, with 16 bases between them. CDR3 DNA: TGTGCCAGCAGCCGTTCTCAGGGGCGGGATAATTCACCCCTCCACTTT. Protein product: CASSRSQGRDNSPLHF.

As to this clonotype: One end of the junction fails to match germline, which may point to a read error. V and J are TRBV28 and TRBJ1-4; D uncertain. The CDR3 is made up of 12 amino acids. CDR1 and CDR2 from the germline V gene are MDHEN and SYDVKM. The CDR3 coding sequence is TGTGCCTGCAGTTTACGGGAGCAAAAACTGTTTTTT. This encodes CACSLREQKLFF.

This clonotype has a handful of counts. The chain employs TRBV20-1 and TRBJ1-1, with 8 bases that match TRBD1. The CDR3 is 16 residues long. Looked up from germline, CDR1 is DFQATT and CDR2 is SNEGSKA (reference sequence). V dropped 0 bases and J dropped 3; count of bases not matched to a gene: 9. Here the CDR3 DNA reads TGCAGTGCTAGAGACAGGGGGCGCGGATCTCACACTGAAGCTTTCTTT. It is translated as CSARDRGRGSHTEAFF.

This clonotype was counted ten times or more. The V call is TRBV9, the J call TRBJ2-3; D is unresolved. CDR3 size: 16 residues. Trimming stripped 2 bases from V and 1 base from J, with 14 bases between. CDR1 and CDR2 from the germline V gene are SGDLS and YYNGEE. This CDR3 reads CASSVQGGAGTDTQYF. CDR3 DNA sequence: TGTGCCAGCAGCGTCCAAGGCGGCGCCGGCACAGATACGCAGTATTTT.

This clonotype was seen ten or more times. The V and J genes are TRBV12-3 or TRBV12-4 and TRBJ2-7; D is possibly TRBD1 (7 bases). V lost 2 bases to trimming and J lost 5 bases, with 13 bases between them. The CDR3 is 14 residues long. CDR3 nucleotides: TGTGCCAGCAGTTTACGCGGGACAGAGAACGAGCAGTACTTC. Protein sequence: CASSLRGTENEQYF.

In its sample, this clonotype was seen a few times. J is TRBJ1-1 and V is TRBV4-3; D gene unclear. Trimming stripped 4 bases from V and 3 bases from J, with 9 bases between. Germline V gives CDR1 LGHNA, CDR2 YSLEER. The CDR3 is 13 amino acids. As DNA, the CDR3 is TGCGCCAGCAGCCGCAACCAGGACACTGAAGCTTTCTTT. Amino acids: CASSRNQDTEAFF.

This clonotype appeared many times. The J gene is TRBJ2-4, the V gene TRBV7-2; D uncertain. Looked up from germline, CDR1 is SGHTA and CDR2 is FQGNSA. The V end was cut by 4 bases, the J end by 9 bases, with 10 bases between. The CDR3 spans 12 residues. The DNA of the CDR3 is TGTGCCAGCAGCTCGCCCCCAGGCATTCAGTACTTC. Protein product: CASSSPPGIQYF.

The chain carries TRBV5-1 and TRBJ2-7, with TRBD2 matching over 12 bases. Germline V gene sequence: CDR1 SGHRS, CDR2 YFSETQ. V gave up 3 bases and J gave up 4 bases; unmatched junction bases: 14. The CDR3 sequence is 18 residues long. DNA for the CDR3: TGCGCCAGCAGCTCGGGTACTAGCGGGAGGTTTGATTTTTACGAGCAGTACTTC. It translates to CASSSGTSGRFDFYEQYF.

This clonotype was observed many times. The chain joins TRBV29-1 to TRBJ1-1; 9 nucleotides line up with TRBD1. Germline-derived CDR1 and CDR2 are SQVTM and ANQGSEA. This CDR3 spans 14 amino acids. V dropped 5 bases and J dropped 5; count of bases not matched to a gene: 9. DNA of the CDR3: TGCAGCGTTCTAATCGGGACAGGGAGAACTGAAGCTTTCTTT. Encoded protein: CSVLIGTGRTEAFF. Complete variable domain (other parts from reference TRBV29-1 and TRBJ1-1): SAVISQKPSRDICQRGTSLTIQCQVDSQVTMMFWYRQQPGQSLTLIATANQGSEATYESGFVIDKFPISRPNLTFSTLTVSNMSPEDSSIYLCSVLIGTGRTEAFFGQGTRLTVV.

The table lists this clonotype with many counts. This chain connects TRBV5-1 to TRBJ2-5, with D possibly TRBD1 on 5 matching bases. The germline CDR1 and CDR2 sequences are SGHRS and YFSETQ. The CDR3 consists of 14 residues. With 2 bases removed from V and 1 base from J, the gap between germline ends came to 9 bases. The CDR3 region is CASSLGVLQETQYF. The CDR3 coding sequence is TGCGCCAGCAGCTTAGGGGTGCTCCAAGAGACCCAGTACTTC. Variable domain in full (rest from reference TRBV5-1 and TRBJ2-5): KAGVTQTPRYLIKTRGQQVTLSCSPISGHRSVSWYQQTPGQGLQFLFEYFSETQRNKGNFPGRFSGRQFSNSRSEMNVSTLELGDSALYLCASSLGVLQETQYFGPGTRLLVL.

V is TRBV6-4 and J is TRBJ2-7; 7 nucleotides line up with TRBD1. The CDR3 totals 13 residues. Germline assignment: CDR1 MRHNA and CDR2 SNTAGT. With V trimmed by 7 bases and J by 4 bases, 7 bases remained unmatched. CDR3 amino acids: CASITQGVYEQYF. CDR3 nucleotide sequence: TGTGCCAGCATTACCCAGGGGGTGTACGAGCAGTACTTC.

This clonotype came up many times. The V gene is TRBV7-2, the J gene TRBJ2-5; 7 nucleotides align to TRBD2. V lost 1 base to trimming and J lost 1 base; unmatched junction nucleotides: 0. Looked up from germline, CDR1 is SGHTA and CDR2 is FQGNSA. This CDR3 contains 14 residues. CDR3 loop: CASSLGGGQETQYF. In DNA form, the CDR3 reads TGTGCCAGCAGCTTAGGGGGGGGCCAAGAGACCCAGTACTTC.

This clonotype has only a few counts. The CDR3 region is CASSLGTSVSTDTQYF. The CDR3 DNA reads TGCGCCAGCAGCTTGGGGACTAGCGTAAGCACAGATACGCAGTATTTT. The J gene is TRBJ2-3, the V gene TRBV5-1; 9 bases fit TRBD2. The CDR3 totals 16 residues. The germline V gene encodes CDR1 SGHRS and CDR2 YFSETQ. V lost 0 bases and J lost 0; bases outside the gene matches: 2.

This clonotype was seen more than once but under ten times. The rearrangement links TRBV5-4 to TRBJ2-7, with D unclear. The V end lost 7 bases, the J end lost 3 bases, and 26 bases lay between the germline ends. Germline V gene lookup returns CDR1 SGHNT and CDR2 YYREEE (reference sequence). This CDR3 comprises 17 residues. The CDR3 DNA sequence: TGTGCCAGCGGGCGAAAGAACTCAGCGCTTTCAAGCTACGAGCAGTACTTC. Translating gives CASGRKNSALSSYEQYF.

The chain carries TRBV7-2 and TRBJ1-1; 11 bases agree with TRBD1. In germline, CDR1 is SGHTA, CDR2 FQGNSA. The ends lost 0 bases at V and 6 bases at J; junction bases unmatched: 9. This CDR3 contains 17 residues. CDR3 coding DNA: TGTGCCAGCAGCTTAGCCCCCCAGGACAGGGGGCACTCTGAAGCTTTCTTT. This codes for CASSLAPQDRGHSEAFF.

This clonotype came up many times. The chain links TRBV12-3 or TRBV12-4 to TRBJ1-2, with 7 nucleotides matching TRBD1. V was pared by 8 bases and J by 8 bases, with 11 bases of the junction left unmatched. The CDR3 runs 13 residues. CDR3 protein: CASWTGLPLGYTF. CDR3 bases: TGTGCCAGCTGGACAGGCCTACCCCTAGGCTACACCTTC.

The V and J genes are TRBV20-1 and TRBJ1-5, with D perhaps matching TRBD1 (6 bases). With 0 bases removed from V and 6 bases from J, the gap between germline ends came to 18 bases. Germline CDR1 reads DFQATT; CDR2 reads SNEGSKA (reference sequence). The CDR3 runs to 16 residues. As DNA, the CDR3 is TGCAGTGCTAGAGATCCGCAGGGGCGGGTCGGTCAGCCCCAGCATTTT. It codes for CSARDPQGRVGQPQHF.

In its sample, this clonotype was seen a few times. This chain joins TRBV5-1 and TRBJ2-5, with 7 bases identical to TRBD2. The CDR3 covers 16 residues. The germline V gene encodes CDR1 SGHRS and CDR2 YFSETQ. Trimming cost V 4 bases and J 4 bases; bases outside gene matches: 13. The CDR3 DNA is TGCGCCAGCAGCACTAGACTAGCCGCGGATGGAGAGACCCAGTACTTC. It encodes CASSTRLAADGETQYF.

The sample holds many counts of this clonotype. The chain employs TRBV5-1 and TRBJ2-7; 10 bases fit TRBD1. The CDR3 sequence is 13 residues long. Germline CDR1 is SGHRS and CDR2 is YFSETQ. The V and J ends lost 3 bases and 7 bases, in that order; junction bases with no gene match: 4. The CDR3 DNA is TGCGCCAGCAGCTCGCCGGGACAGGGGGAGCAGTACTTC. Protein: CASSSPGQGEQYF.

This chain joins TRBV6-4 and TRBJ1-1; 7 bases fit TRBD1. Germline values: CDR1 MRHNA, CDR2 SNTAGT. With 4 bases clipped from V and 7 bases from J, the junction kept 9 bases outside the gene matches. The CDR3 totals 14 residues. CDR3 DNA: TGTGCCAGCAGTGCCCGGACAGGATCGGGTGAAGCTTTCTTT. Its translation is CASSARTGSGEAFF.

This clonotype was observed a few times. V is TRBV7-2 and J is TRBJ1-1; D is possibly TRBD1 (5 bases). V dropped 2 bases and J dropped 1 base, with 11 bases sitting between them. CDR1 and CDR2 from the germline V gene are SGHTA and FQGNSA. This CDR3 contains 15 residues. The CDR3 region is CASSLNAGSNTEAFF. The CDR3 DNA reads as TGTGCCAGCAGCTTAAATGCAGGGTCGAACACTGAAGCTTTCTTT.

This rearrangement joins TRBV11-3 to TRBJ2-3, with no clear D. Germline V gene lookup returns CDR1 SGHNT and CDR2 YENEEA. This CDR3 has 12 residues. V was cut by 5 bases and J by 4 bases, with 7 bases left in between. The CDR3 protein is CASSVGPDTQYF. DNA for the CDR3: TGTGCCAGCAGCGTGGGCCCAGATACGCAGTATTTT.

This clonotype occurred many times. This chain joins TRBV6-1 and TRBJ2-1; 14 positions match TRBD2. Germline CDR1 MNHNS, CDR2 SASEGT. This CDR3 has 15 residues. V was pared by 6 bases and J by 8 bases, with 6 bases of the junction left unmatched. The CDR3 here is CASRGLAGGSYEQFF. In DNA form, the CDR3 reads TGTGCCAGCAGAGGACTAGCGGGAGGTAGCTATGAGCAGTTCTTC.

Worth noting for this clonotype: A much larger clone lies a single base off, so this may be a read error. This CDR3 is CASSTLGTGTYNEQFF. CDR3 bases: TGTGCCAGCAGCACCCTCGGGACAGGGACCTACAATGAGCAGTTCTTC. The chain combines TRBV9 with TRBJ2-1; 9 positions match TRBD1. Germline values: CDR1 SGDLS, CDR2 YYNGEE. Losses at the gene ends were 4 bases for V and 2 bases for J; bases not matched to a gene: 7. The CDR3 contains 16 residues. Together with reference TRBV9 and TRBJ2-1, the CDR3 gives the full variable domain: DSGVTQTPKHLITATGQRVTLRCSPRSGDLSVYWYQQSLDQGLQFLIQYYNGEERAKGNILERFSAQQFPDLHSELNLSSLELGDSALYFCASSTLGTGTYNEQFFGPGTRLTVL.